The 10 T cell receptor beta chains below were found in one sample sequenced in a study of technical replicates of blood from a few donors. Clones were read by immunoSEQ multiplex PCR, and TCRdb kept only the in-frame ones, dropping some. Of about 94,000 clones in the sample, about 96% are singletons; the top ten hold about 0.21%. The material sequenced was T cells isolated from PBMCs. The receptors originated from a human donor in good health.

The genes are TRBV30 and TRBJ2-1, with 11 bases fitting TRBD2. CDR1 and CDR2 from the germline V gene are GTSNPN and SVGIG (reference sequence). V lost 4 bases to trimming and J lost 9 bases; unmatched junction nucleotides: 8. This CDR3 has 14 amino acids. CDR3 in DNA: TGTGCCTGGAAGTTAGCGGGGGGGCCGATTGAGCAGTTCTTC. This encodes CAWKLAGGPIEQFF.

To note about this clone: Within the sample, other DNA sequences also encode this same CDR3. The rearrangement links TRBV27 to TRBJ1-1; D gene unclear. CDR3 length: 13 amino acids. Trimming shortened V by 2 bases and J by 1 base, and 5 bases separated the two germline ends. Per the germline V gene, CDR1 is MNHEY and CDR2 is SMNVEV (reference sequence). The chain's CDR3 is CASSLGRNTEAFF. CDR3 DNA sequence: TGTGCCAGCAGTTTAGGGAGGAACACTGAAGCTTTCTTT.

This chain joins TRBV4-2 and TRBJ2-7; TRBD2 aligns across 10 bases. Germline loops: CDR1 LGHNA, CDR2 YNFKEQ. The ends lost 0 bases at V and 2 bases at J; junction bases unmatched: 10. The CDR3 is 18 amino acids. This CDR3 reads CASSQEDLAGANPYEQYF. The DNA of the CDR3 is TGTGCCAGCAGCCAAGAGGATCTAGCGGGGGCCAACCCCTACGAGCAGTACTTC.

V and J are TRBV18 and TRBJ1-1; D possibly corresponds to TRBD1 (5 bases). Trimming left V 2 bases short and J 4 bases short, with 11 bases between. Germline V gene lookup returns CDR1 KGHSH and CDR2 LQKENI. This CDR3 has 14 residues. CDR3 DNA sequence: TGTGCCAGCTCACCAGGGGGGGTCTTCACTGAAGCTTTCTTT. Its translation is CASSPGGVFTEAFF.

CDR3 region: CASSRPSGRGEQFF. The CDR3 DNA follows: TGTGCCAGCAGTCGCCCATCAGGGAGGGGTGAGCAGTTCTTC. The gene calls are TRBV6-5 and TRBJ2-1; 7 nucleotides line up with TRBD2. Germline V lookup: CDR1 MNHEY, CDR2 SVGAGI. This CDR3 is 14 amino acids long. V was pared by 5 bases and J by 9 bases, with 10 bases of the junction left unmatched.

The CDR3 is CASSLLDRRLSGNTIYF. CDR3 nucleotide sequence: TGTGCCAGTAGTCTTCTGGACAGGAGGCTATCAGGAAACACCATATATTTT. The chain has TRBV19 and TRBJ1-3; TRBD1 aligns across 7 bases. The V and J ends lost 5 bases and 4 bases, in that order; junction bases with no gene match: 14. The CDR3 is 17 amino acids. Looked up from germline, CDR1 is LNHDA and CDR2 is SQIVND (reference sequence).

This clone showed up just a few times. The chain has TRBV9 and TRBJ1-1; D unresolved. The CDR3 has 16 amino acids. Germline lookup yields CDR1 SGDLS and CDR2 YYNGEE. The V end was cut by 0 bases, the J end by 1 base, with 13 bases between. The CDR3 sequence: CASSVDSGLSNTEAFF. The CDR3, as DNA: TGTGCCAGCAGCGTAGACAGTGGACTCTCGAACACTGAAGCTTTCTTT.

This sequence joins TRBV27 and TRBJ1-5, with 7 bases that match TRBD1. CDR3 length: 16 residues. Germline-derived CDR1 and CDR2 are MNHEY and SMNVEV (reference sequence). The V gene end was trimmed by 4 bases and the J gene end by 1 base; junction bases not matched to a gene: 7. CDR3: CASSSSKQGSNQPQHF. CDR3 in DNA: TGTGCCAGCAGTTCATCCAAACAGGGGAGCAATCAGCCCCAGCATTTT.

The V call is TRBV23-1, the J call TRBJ2-2; D unresolved. TRBV23-1 is an ORF, and what it does is uncertain. CDR3 length: 10 residues. DNA for the CDR3: TGCAGCAAAGACACCGGGGAGCTGTTTTTT. Translated: CSKDTGELFF.

The chain carries TRBV28 and TRBJ1-2; D gene uncertain. Germline CDR1 is MDHEN and CDR2 is SYDVKM. The length of the CDR3 is 13 residues. V was pared by 2 bases and J by 3 bases, with 7 bases between. For the CDR3, the DNA is TGTGCCAGCAGTTTAGTTACAGACTATGGCTACACCTTC. Its protein is CASSLVTDYGYTF.